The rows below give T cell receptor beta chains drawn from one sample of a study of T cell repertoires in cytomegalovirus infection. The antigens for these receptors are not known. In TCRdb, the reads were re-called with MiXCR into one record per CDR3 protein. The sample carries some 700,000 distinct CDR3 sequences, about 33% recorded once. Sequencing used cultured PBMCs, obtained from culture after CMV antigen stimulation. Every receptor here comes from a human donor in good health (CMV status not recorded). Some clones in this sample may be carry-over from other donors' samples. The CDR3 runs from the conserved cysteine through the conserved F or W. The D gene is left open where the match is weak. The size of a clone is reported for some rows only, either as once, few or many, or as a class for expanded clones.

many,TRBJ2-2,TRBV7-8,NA,CATQKGRVNTGELFF,TGTGCCACTCAAAAGGGACGAGTGAACACCGGGGAGCTGTTTTTT
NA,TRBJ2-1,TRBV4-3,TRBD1,CASSQPGQSSYNEQFF,TGCGCCAGCAGCCAACCGGGACAGAGCTCCTACAATGAGCAGTTCTTC
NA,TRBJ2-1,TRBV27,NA,CASSRVRDGEQFF,TGTGCCAGCTCCCGTGTGCGGGACGGTGAGCAGTTCTTC
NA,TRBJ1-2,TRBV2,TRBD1,CASSEIQGVGGYTF,TGTGCCAGCAGTGAAATCCAGGGGGTTGGGGGCTACACCTTC
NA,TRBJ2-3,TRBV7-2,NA,CASSQRTPMDTQYF,TGTGCCAGCAGCCAACGGACCCCCATGGATACGCAGTATTTT
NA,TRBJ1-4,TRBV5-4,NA,CASSRGGRSEKLFF,TGTGCCAGCAGCCGGGGGGGGCGCAGTGAAAAACTGTTTTTT
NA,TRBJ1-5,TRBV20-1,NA,CSAGDIGNQPQHF,TGCAGTGCCGGGGATATCGGCAATCAGCCCCAGCATTTT
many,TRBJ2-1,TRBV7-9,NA,CASSLGHTIVGEQFF,TGTGCCAGCAGCTTGGGACATACGATAGTTGGTGAGCAGTTCTTC
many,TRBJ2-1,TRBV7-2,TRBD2,CASSLARLAGGNEQFF,TGTGCCAGCAGCTTAGCTCGACTAGCGGGAGGGAATGAGCAGTTCTTC
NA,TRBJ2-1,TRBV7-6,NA,CASSSQDGNEQFF,TGTGCCAGCAGCTCCCAGGATGGCAATGAGCAGTTCTTC
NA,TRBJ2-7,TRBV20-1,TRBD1,CSAQRGQGYEQYF,TGCAGTGCCCAGAGGGGACAGGGTTACGAGCAGTACTTC
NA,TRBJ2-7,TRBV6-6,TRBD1,CATTDRVVHEQYF,TGTGCCACTACGGACAGGGTGGTCCACGAGCAGTACTTC